This entry describes one T cell receptor beta chain. What it binds is not known. If no ophthalmopathy progression occurred within 18 months, Graves' hyperthyroidism was stable. These data come from a study of T cells in Graves' hyperthyroidism and ophthalmopathy. About the study: Peripheral blood was acquired at first diagnosis, ahead of any therapy whatsoever.

Study results and caveats: Most thyroid clonotypes that were expanded above 0.001 also turned up in blood. Ophthalmopathy was model-predicted a median roughly 6.5 months pre-onset.

Trimming pared 3 bases from V and 2 bases from J, leaving 7 bases between. The CDR3 runs to 13 residues. From germline, CDR1 is SNHLY and CDR2 FYNNEI. TCR beta CDR3 regions were amplified from RNA transcripts. Initially, a first-round RT-PCR of the TCR CDR3 employed the HTBI primer set. TCRdb re-called the multiplex PCR reads with MiXCR, one entry per CDR3 protein. The table lists roughly 380,000 distinct CDR3 sequences, roughly an eighth of them singletons. Sequencing input: blood. The V call is TRBV2, the J call TRBJ1-2; D unclear. The TCR originated in a woman under 30 with Graves' hyperthyroidism. In DNA form, the CDR3 reads TGTGCCAGCAGTGATGCCCGAAACTATGGCTACACCTTC. Translation: CASSDARNYGYTF. Drawing the rest from reference TRBV2 and TRBJ1-2, the complete variable domain is EPEVTQTPSHQVTQMGQEVILRCVPISNHLYFYWYRQILGQKVEFLVSFYNNEISEKSEIFDDQFSVERPDGSNFTLKIRSTKLEDSAMYFCASSDARNYGYTFGSGTRLTVV.